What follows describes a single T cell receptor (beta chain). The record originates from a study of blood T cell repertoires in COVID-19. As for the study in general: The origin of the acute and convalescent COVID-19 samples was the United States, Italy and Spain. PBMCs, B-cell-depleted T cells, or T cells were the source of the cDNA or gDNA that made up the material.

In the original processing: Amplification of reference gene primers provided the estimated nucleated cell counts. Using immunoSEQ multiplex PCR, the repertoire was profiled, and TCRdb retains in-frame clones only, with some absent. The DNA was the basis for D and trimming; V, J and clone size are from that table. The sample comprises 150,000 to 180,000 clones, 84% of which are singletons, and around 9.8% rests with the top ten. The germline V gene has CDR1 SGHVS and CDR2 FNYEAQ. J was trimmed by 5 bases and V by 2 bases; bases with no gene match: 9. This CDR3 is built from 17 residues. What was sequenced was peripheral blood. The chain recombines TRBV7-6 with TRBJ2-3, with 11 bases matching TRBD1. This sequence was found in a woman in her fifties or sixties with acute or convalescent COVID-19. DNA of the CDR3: TGTGCCAGCAGCTTACGCCCTGGACAGGGGGCTGAAGATACGCAGTATTTT. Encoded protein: CASSLRPGQGAEDTQYF.